The rows below give T cell receptor beta chains drawn from one sample of a study of blood T cell repertoires in COVID-19. Generated by immunoSEQ multiplex PCR, the TCRdb table keeps only in-frame clones and is missing some. Found here are a few hundred thousand clones, about four fifths of them singletons; the top ten hold 10%. Sequenced sample: peripheral blood. Receptors originate from a woman of 80 years or more with acute or convalescent COVID-19. The CDR3 runs from the conserved cysteine through the conserved F or W. A D gene is named only where the DNA matches it firmly. Where a row states a size, it is once, few, many or the class of an expanded clone; other rows omit it.

d_call: NA
clone_size: NA
j_call: TRBJ2-3
v_call: TRBV10-2
cdr3_aa: CASSETGTSTDTQYF
cdr3_nt: TGCGCCAGCTCCGAGACAGGGACTAGCACAGATACGCAGTATTTT

d_call: TRBD2
clone_size: NA
j_call: TRBJ2-2
v_call: TRBV2
cdr3_aa: CASSNHLAGGAGELFF
cdr3_nt: TGTGCCAGCAGTAACCATCTAGCGGGAGGGGCCGGGGAGCTGTTTTTT

d_call: NA
clone_size: NA
j_call: TRBJ1-2
v_call: TRBV6-4
cdr3_aa: CASSPDGGIYGYTF
cdr3_nt: TGTGCCAGCAGCCCCGATGGGGGGATCTATGGCTACACCTTC

d_call: TRBD1
clone_size: once
j_call: TRBJ1-2
v_call: TRBV14
cdr3_aa: CASSPRQGYYGYTF
cdr3_nt: TGTGCCAGCAGCCCTCGACAGGGCTACTATGGCTACACCTTC

d_call: NA
clone_size: NA
j_call: TRBJ2-3
v_call: TRBV6-2/TRBV6-3
cdr3_aa: CASSYGLNTDTQYF
cdr3_nt: TGTGCCAGCAGTTACGGGCTTAACACAGATACGCAGTATTTT

d_call: NA
clone_size: NA
j_call: TRBJ1-5
v_call: TRBV4-2
cdr3_aa: CASSQDRGGTYSNQPQHF
cdr3_nt: TGTGCCAGCAGCCAAGATAGGGGGGGCACTTATAGCAATCAGCCCCAGCATTTT

d_call: NA
clone_size: few
j_call: TRBJ1-3
v_call: TRBV3-1/TRBV3-2
cdr3_aa: CASSHGGTTLSSGNTIYF
cdr3_nt: TGTGCCAGCAGCCATGGGGGGACCACCCTGAGCTCTGGAAACACCATATATTTT

d_call: TRBD1
clone_size: NA
j_call: TRBJ2-3
v_call: TRBV7-2
cdr3_aa: CASSLGTAGTGTADTQYF
cdr3_nt: TGTGCCAGCAGCTTAGGGACCGCCGGGACAGGGACGGCGGATACGCAGTATTTT

d_call: NA
clone_size: NA
j_call: TRBJ1-2
v_call: TRBV7-2
cdr3_aa: CASSLYRTETYGYTF
cdr3_nt: TGTGCCAGCAGCCTTTACAGGACCGAAACCTATGGCTACACCTTC

d_call: TRBD1
clone_size: NA
j_call: TRBJ1-1
v_call: TRBV7-2
cdr3_aa: CASSRGTGRTEAFF
cdr3_nt: TGTGCCAGCAGCCGGGGGACAGGGAGGACTGAAGCTTTCTTT

d_call: NA
clone_size: NA
j_call: TRBJ1-2
v_call: TRBV6-5
cdr3_aa: CASSYAQDRGYTF
cdr3_nt: TGTGCCAGCAGTTACGCCCAGGACAGAGGCTACACCTTC

d_call: TRBD1
clone_size: NA
j_call: TRBJ1-5
v_call: TRBV19
cdr3_aa: CASGWAGGDQPQHF
cdr3_nt: TGTGCCAGTGGTTGGGCAGGGGGCGATCAGCCCCAGCATTTT

d_call: NA
clone_size: once
j_call: TRBJ1-4
v_call: TRBV19
cdr3_aa: CASSTQGSTNEKLFF
cdr3_nt: TGTGCCAGTAGTACGCAGGGTAGCACTAATGAAAAACTGTTTTTT

d_call: NA
clone_size: NA
j_call: TRBJ1-1
v_call: TRBV7-9
cdr3_aa: CASSPPPWAEAFF
cdr3_nt: TGTGCCAGCAGCCCTCCCCCGTGGGCGGAAGCTTTCTTT

d_call: NA
clone_size: NA
j_call: TRBJ1-2
v_call: TRBV5-8
cdr3_aa: CASSLDRGNGYTF
cdr3_nt: TGTGCCAGCAGCTTGGACAGAGGGAATGGCTACACCTTC

d_call: TRBD1
clone_size: NA
j_call: TRBJ1-4
v_call: TRBV6-4
cdr3_aa: CASSPNRGTNEKLFF
cdr3_nt: TGTGCCAGCAGCCCCAACAGGGGCACTAATGAAAAACTGTTTTTT

d_call: TRBD2
clone_size: NA
j_call: TRBJ2-3
v_call: TRBV5-1
cdr3_aa: CASSFTTSGGTDTQYF
cdr3_nt: TGCGCCAGCAGCTTTACGACTAGCGGGGGCACAGATACGCAGTATTTT

d_call: NA
clone_size: NA
j_call: TRBJ1-1
v_call: TRBV3-1/TRBV3-2
cdr3_aa: CASSARGGAGTEAFF
cdr3_nt: TGTGCCAGCAGCGCCCGTGGGGGCGCCGGCACTGAAGCTTTCTTT

d_call: TRBD2
clone_size: NA
j_call: TRBJ2-1
v_call: TRBV27
cdr3_aa: CASTLLGSGRSSYNEQFF
cdr3_nt: TGTGCCAGCACCCTACTTGGGAGCGGGAGGTCCTCCTACAATGAGCAGTTCTTC

d_call: NA
clone_size: NA
j_call: TRBJ1-1
v_call: TRBV5-1
cdr3_aa: CASSLVPGTEAFF
cdr3_nt: TGCGCCAGCAGCTTGGTGCCGGGCACTGAAGCTTTCTTT

d_call: NA
clone_size: NA
j_call: TRBJ1-6
v_call: TRBV10-3
cdr3_aa: CATGVGQFNSPLHF
cdr3_nt: TGTGCCACAGGGGTGGGGCAGTTTAATTCACCCCTCCACTTT

d_call: TRBD2
clone_size: NA
j_call: TRBJ2-3
v_call: TRBV5-5
cdr3_aa: CASRFGLAADTQYF
cdr3_nt: TGTGCCAGCAGATTCGGACTAGCGGCAGATACGCAGTATTTT

d_call: NA
clone_size: NA
j_call: TRBJ2-5
v_call: TRBV7-3
cdr3_aa: CASSLTVVVETQYF
cdr3_nt: TGTGCCAGCAGCTTAACGGTGGTAGTAGAGACCCAGTACTTC

d_call: TRBD2
clone_size: NA
j_call: TRBJ2-5
v_call: TRBV3-1/TRBV3-2
cdr3_aa: CASRLAGGETQYF
cdr3_nt: TGTGCCAGCAGATTAGCGGGAGGAGAGACCCAGTACTTC

d_call: NA
clone_size: NA
j_call: TRBJ1-5
v_call: TRBV5-5
cdr3_aa: CASSLQTGTPQHF
cdr3_nt: TGTGCCAGCAGCTTACAAACAGGGACGCCCCAGCATTTT

d_call: NA
clone_size: few
j_call: TRBJ2-7
v_call: TRBV28
cdr3_aa: CASVGARSSYEQYF
cdr3_nt: TGTGCCAGCGTTGGGGCGAGGAGCTCCTACGAGCAGTACTTC

d_call: TRBD2
clone_size: NA
j_call: TRBJ2-7
v_call: TRBV18
cdr3_aa: CASSPPGLAGDLQYF
cdr3_nt: TGTGCCAGCTCACCACCGGGACTAGCGGGAGACTTGCAGTACTTC

d_call: NA
clone_size: NA
j_call: TRBJ1-1
v_call: TRBV7-9
cdr3_aa: CASSLVGVEAFF
cdr3_nt: TGTGCCAGCAGCTTAGTGGGCGTTGAAGCTTTCTTT

d_call: NA
clone_size: NA
j_call: TRBJ1-2
v_call: TRBV7-9
cdr3_aa: CASSLEAGLF
cdr3_nt: TGTGCCAGCAGCTTAGAAGCAGGGCTTTTC

d_call: NA
clone_size: NA
j_call: TRBJ1-2
v_call: TRBV20-1
cdr3_aa: CSAIQLDGYTF
cdr3_nt: TGCAGTGCTATACAGCTTGATGGCTACACCTTC

d_call: TRBD1
clone_size: once
j_call: TRBJ1-2
v_call: TRBV9
cdr3_aa: CASSGQGNYGYTF
cdr3_nt: TGTGCCAGCAGCGGACAGGGTAACTATGGCTACACCTTC

d_call: NA
clone_size: NA
j_call: TRBJ2-3
v_call: TRBV5-8
cdr3_aa: CASRWFQGGGTDTQYF
cdr3_nt: TGTGCCAGCAGGTGGTTCCAGGGGGGAGGCACAGATACGCAGTATTTT

d_call: NA
clone_size: once
j_call: TRBJ2-7
v_call: TRBV9
cdr3_aa: CASSVRFESYEQYF
cdr3_nt: TGTGCCAGCAGCGTACGGTTTGAGTCCTACGAGCAGTACTTC

d_call: TRBD1
clone_size: NA
j_call: TRBJ2-2
v_call: TRBV5-1
cdr3_aa: CASSQQGAAGELFF
cdr3_nt: TGCGCCAGCAGCCAACAGGGGGCAGCCGGGGAGCTGTTTTTT

d_call: NA
clone_size: NA
j_call: TRBJ1-1
v_call: TRBV10-3
cdr3_aa: CAVAAQGNTEAFF
cdr3_nt: TGTGCCGTAGCTGCACAGGGAAACACTGAAGCTTTCTTT

d_call: TRBD2
clone_size: NA
j_call: TRBJ2-7
v_call: TRBV9
cdr3_aa: CASSVAGGPYEQYF
cdr3_nt: TGTGCCAGCAGCGTAGCGGGAGGGCCTTACGAGCAGTACTTC

d_call: NA
clone_size: NA
j_call: TRBJ1-2
v_call: TRBV10-3
cdr3_aa: CAISELGAPHGYTF
cdr3_nt: TGTGCCATCAGTGAGCTTGGGGCCCCTCACGGCTACACCTTC

d_call: NA
clone_size: NA
j_call: TRBJ1-1
v_call: TRBV7-2
cdr3_aa: CASRSDSLAEAFF
cdr3_nt: TGTGCCAGCAGATCCGACAGTTTAGCTGAAGCTTTCTTT

d_call: NA
clone_size: once
j_call: TRBJ1-2
v_call: TRBV2
cdr3_aa: CASSAGPNYGYTF
cdr3_nt: TGTGCCAGCAGTGCAGGGCCTAACTATGGCTACACCTTC

d_call: NA
clone_size: NA
j_call: TRBJ1-1
v_call: TRBV6-4
cdr3_aa: CASSDSGSGAEAFF
cdr3_nt: TGTGCCAGCAGTGACTCGGGGTCTGGGGCCGAAGCTTTCTTT

d_call: NA
clone_size: once
j_call: TRBJ1-4
v_call: TRBV11-2
cdr3_aa: CASSIKGLGGEKLFF
cdr3_nt: TGTGCCAGCAGTATAAAAGGGCTCGGGGGGGAAAAACTGTTTTTT

d_call: TRBD2
clone_size: NA
j_call: TRBJ2-3
v_call: TRBV7-9
cdr3_aa: CASSADSGRGRGTDTQYF
cdr3_nt: TGTGCCAGCAGCGCCGACAGCGGGAGGGGTCGGGGCACAGATACGCAGTATTTT

d_call: NA
clone_size: NA
j_call: TRBJ1-2
v_call: TRBV25-1
cdr3_aa: CASTPDGGALGYTF
cdr3_nt: TGTGCCAGCACCCCCGACGGGGGGGCATTAGGCTACACCTTC

d_call: TRBD1
clone_size: NA
j_call: TRBJ1-4
v_call: TRBV19
cdr3_aa: CASSKGTGARNEKLFF
cdr3_nt: TGTGCCAGTAGTAAGGGGACAGGGGCTCGTAATGAAAAACTGTTTTTT

d_call: NA
clone_size: NA
j_call: TRBJ1-1
v_call: TRBV7-3
cdr3_aa: CASSLSMNTEAFF
cdr3_nt: TGTGCCAGCAGCTTGAGTATGAACACTGAAGCTTTCTTT

d_call: TRBD2
clone_size: NA
j_call: TRBJ2-1
v_call: TRBV27
cdr3_aa: CASSTGTSDYNEQFF
cdr3_nt: TGTGCCAGCAGTACCGGGACTAGCGACTACAATGAGCAGTTCTTC

d_call: NA
clone_size: NA
j_call: TRBJ1-2
v_call: TRBV7-2
cdr3_aa: CASSLRSGDYGYTF
cdr3_nt: TGTGCCAGCAGCTTAAGATCAGGGGACTATGGCTACACCTTC

d_call: NA
clone_size: NA
j_call: TRBJ2-3
v_call: TRBV7-9
cdr3_aa: CASSLTAGADTQYF
cdr3_nt: TGTGCCAGCAGCTTAACGGCAGGGGCAGATACGCAGTATTTT